This record looks at one TCR beta chain sequence and its context. Trimming at V came to 3 bases and at J to 1 base, leaving 4 bases not matched to a gene. Looked up from germline, CDR1 is SQVTM and CDR2 is ANQGSEA. The CDR3 is 14 amino acids. The entry originates in a study of blood T cell repertoires in COVID-19. The wider study: Researchers got acute and convalescent COVID-19 samples from the United States, Italy and Spain. PBMCs, B-cell-depleted T cells, or T cells provided the cDNA or gDNA that made up the material.

Authors' methods: Amplified reference gene primers provided the basis for estimating nucleated cell counts. The protocol was immunoSEQ multiplex PCR, while the TCRdb copy is restricted to in-frame clones and leaves out a portion. For V, J and clone size, that table is used; D and trimming come from the DNA. The profile shows hundreds of thousands of clones, roughly 90% of them singletons. Source material: peripheral blood. The sequence derives from a woman in her 30s with active or convalescent COVID-19. The J gene is TRBJ1-1, the V gene TRBV29-1; the match to TRBD1 covers 8 bases. The CDR3 spells CSVEHGTGNTEAFF. Written as DNA, the CDR3 is TGCAGCGTTGAGCACGGGACAGGGAACACTGAAGCTTTCTTT.